The T cell receptor (beta chain) under discussion was sequenced for a study of CD4 and CD8 cells across lung adenocarcinoma regions. TCRdb re-called the PCR reads with MiXCR, one entry per CDR3 protein. Here the sample spans more than 7,500 distinct CDR3 sequences, roughly 50% being singletons. Germline assignment: CDR1 MNHEY and CDR2 SVGAGI. The CDR3 covers 16 residues. There are a few counts of this clonotype. Sequencing was performed on CD8+ T cells from the margin of a lung tumor. This receptor was taken from a female donor with lung adenocarcinoma. The CD4 and CD8 labels of this study may be unreliable. This rearrangement joins TRBV6-5 to TRBJ2-5, with D hard to call. The J call may be in error: the DNA end matches TRBJ2-7 better. Here the CDR3 reads CASSNPGAVSSYEQYF. DNA for the CDR3: TGTGCCAGCAGTAACCCCGGAGCAGTCTCTTCCTACGAGCAGTACTTC.